The 28 T cell receptor beta chains presented below share a single source sample, sequenced in a study of blood T cell repertoires in COVID-19 (dated by TCRdb to about 2020). Libraries came from the immunoSEQ multiplex PCR assay. TCRdb obtained this table from immuneACCESS and retained in-frame rearrangements with V and J assigned. These tables miss some clones; where compared with another copy, unresolved V genes account for less than half of the shortfall, and the remainder is unexplained. Here the sample has 85,000 to 95,000 clones; around 72% occur a single time. In total, the top ten clones hold roughly an eighth of the sample. The sequenced sample was peripheral blood. Every receptor here comes from a woman older than 75 with acute or convalescent COVID-19.

This clone has a single count. The chain joins TRBV7-6 to TRBJ2-7, with 13 bases lining up with TRBD2. Trimming cost V 0 bases and J 3 bases; bases outside gene matches: 8. CDR1 is SGHVS and CDR2 is FNYEAQ in the germline V gene. This CDR3 spans 18 amino acids. CDR3 nucleotide sequence: TGTGCCAGCAGCTTAGCGCAAATTGGGACTAGCGGGGACTACGAGCAGTACTTC. It specifies CASSLAQIGTSGDYEQYF.

The chain links TRBV7-2 to TRBJ2-3; D gene uncertain. The CDR3 has 14 amino acids. V dropped 1 base and J dropped 1 base, with 6 bases sitting between them. Germline V CDR1 and CDR2: SGHTA, FQGNSA. CDR3 region: CASSLVRGTDTQYF. DNA for the CDR3: TGTGCCAGCAGCTTAGTTCGGGGCACAGATACGCAGTATTTT.

Notes on this clone: With a much larger clone just one base away, this may be a read error. This chain joins TRBV28 and TRBJ2-7; D might be TRBD1 (5 bases). CDR1 and CDR2 (germline): MDHEN, SYDVKM. The V gene lost 6 bases and the J gene lost 3 bases, with 9 bases spanning the gap. This CDR3 contains 12 residues. The CDR3 here is CASRRDSYEQYF. The DNA for the CDR3 is TGTGCCAGCAGGCGAGACAGCTACGAGCAGTACTTC.

The chain is built from TRBV29-1 and TRBJ2-3; 12 nucleotides line up with TRBD2. The CDR3 is made up of 16 amino acids. The V and J ends lost 5 bases and 4 bases, in that order; junction bases with no gene match: 10. Germline CDR1 is SQVTM and CDR2 is ANQGSEA. The CDR3 sequence: CSVLGLLAGGSDTQYF. Here the CDR3 DNA reads TGCAGCGTTCTGGGGTTACTAGCGGGAGGATCAGATACGCAGTATTTT.

This clone was counted only a few times. This chain connects TRBV7-2 to TRBJ1-1, with a weak D call TRBD1 (6 bases). The V and J ends lost 5 bases and 12 bases respectively, with 19 bases between them. This CDR3 is built from 13 residues. Germline V gene data show CDR1 as SGHTA and CDR2 as FQGNSA. In DNA, the CDR3 is TGTGCCAGCAGCCCAGGGGCCCCGCAGGGGACTTTCTTT. It translates to CASSPGAPQGTFF.

This clone has just a few counts. The genes are TRBV5-5 and TRBJ1-1; D not resolved. Germline loops: CDR1 SGHKS, CDR2 YYEKEE (reference sequence). The germline V and J ends were trimmed by 0 bases and 4 bases, with 19 bases remaining between them. The CDR3 consists of 17 residues. The CDR3 region has the DNA TGTGCCAGCAGCTTGGAAGCCAACGGAGGTTTAGGCACTGAAGCTTTCTTT. This codes for CASSLEANGGLGTEAFF.

The chain joins TRBV7-2 to TRBJ2-3; unclear D gene. The V gene lost 5 bases and the J gene lost 5 bases, with 8 bases spanning the gap. This CDR3 has 12 amino acids. From germline, CDR1 is SGHTA and CDR2 FQGNSA. This chain's CDR3 is CASSIPGDTQYF. The CDR3 DNA is TGTGCCAGCAGCATCCCGGGAGATACGCAGTATTTT.

This clone was seen only a few times. The chain recombines TRBV29-1 with TRBJ2-2; 14 positions agree with TRBD2. V was pared by 7 bases and J by 2 bases, with 12 bases of the junction left unmatched. In germline, CDR1 is SQVTM, CDR2 ANQGSEA. CDR3 length equals 18 residues. Written as DNA, the CDR3 is TGCAGCGCTAGGGGGACTAGCGGGGGACGTTTTAACACCGGGGAGCTGTTTTTT. This encodes CSARGTSGGRFNTGELFF.

This rearrangement joins TRBV19 to TRBJ2-3, with unresolved D. Germline-derived CDR1 and CDR2 are LNHDA and SQIVND (reference sequence). This CDR3 has 13 residues. Trimming removed 4 bases at V and 4 bases at J, with 9 bases between. DNA for the CDR3: TGTGCCAGTAGTACGGCCCGGGCAGATACGCAGTATTTT. Amino acids: CASSTARADTQYF. The full variable domain, with the rest looked up from reference TRBV19 and TRBJ2-3, is DGGITQSPKYLFRKEGQNVTLSCEQNLNHDAMYWYRQDPGQGLRLIYYSQIVNDFQKGDIAEGYSVSREKKESFPLTVTSAQKNPTAFYLCASSTARADTQYFGPGTRLTVL.

The gene calls are TRBV3-1 (or the pseudogene TRBV3-2) and TRBJ1-2; D might be TRBD1 (6 bases). With 5 bases removed from V and 6 bases from J, the gap between germline ends came to 16 bases. Looked up from germline, CDR1 is LGHDT and CDR2 is YNNKEL (reference sequence). CDR3 size: 14 residues. This CDR3 reads CASSSREQGNGYTF. For the CDR3, the DNA is TGTGCCAGCAGCAGTAGGGAGCAGGGGAATGGCTACACCTTC.

This clone was observed a handful of times. V and J are TRBV25-1 and TRBJ1-1, with unresolved D. There are 15 residues in the CDR3. Trimming took 4 bases from V and 0 from J, leaving 12 bases between them. The germline gives CDR1 MGHDK, CDR2 SYGVNS. CDR3 nucleotides: TGTGCCAGCAGTGTTTTCGCACGGTTGAACACTGAAGCTTTCTTT. Translated, it gives CASSVFARLNTEAFF.

This clone was found a few times. V gene TRBV7-3 combines with J gene TRBJ1-1; maybe TRBD1 (6 bases). V was clipped by 4 bases and J by 5 bases, with 20 bases between them. Germline CDR1 is SGHTA and CDR2 is FQGTGA. The CDR3 runs 16 residues. Written as DNA, the CDR3 is TGTGCCAGCAGCTCCCGGCCGGGGGGCGCAGGAACTGAAGCTTTCTTT. Its protein is CASSSRPGGAGTEAFF.

This clone is judged medium-sized. The rearrangement uses TRBV20-1 and TRBJ2-6, with D tentatively TRBD1 (6 bases). The CDR3 has 17 amino acids. Trimming removed 3 bases from V and 0 bases from J, with 15 bases in between. CDR1 and CDR2 from the germline V gene are DFQATT and SNEGSKA (reference sequence). The DNA for the CDR3 is TGCAGTGCTAGTGATAGACAGGCAAGCTCTGGGGCCAACGTCCTGACTTTC. It encodes CSASDRQASSGANVLTF.

CDR3 sequence (DNA): TGTGCCTGGAGGTCAGGAATGAATGAAAAACTGTTTTTT. Translation: CAWRSGMNEKLFF. The chain couples TRBV30 to TRBJ1-4; D is unresolved. The germline V gene encodes CDR1 GTSNPN and CDR2 SVGIG (reference sequence). The CDR3 has 13 residues. Trimming cost V 3 bases and J 5 bases, with 10 bases left between them.

The chain employs TRBV30 and TRBJ2-2; perhaps TRBD1 as D (6 bases). There are 14 residues in the CDR3. Per the germline V gene, CDR1 is GTSNPN and CDR2 is SVGIG (reference sequence). V lost 1 base, J lost 4 bases, and 10 bases lay in between. The DNA for the CDR3 is TGTGCCTGGAGTGGGGCCAGGGGCACCGGGGAGCTGTTTTTT. Translated, it gives CAWSGARGTGELFF. Together with reference TRBV30 and TRBJ2-2, the CDR3 gives the full variable domain: SQTIHQWPATLVQPVGSPLSLECTVEGTSNPNLYWYRQAAGRGLQLLFYSVGIGQISSEVPQNLSASRPQDRQFILSSKKLLLSDSGFYLCAWSGARGTGELFFGEGSRLTVL.

This clone turned up a few times. V usage is TRBV7-2 and J usage is TRBJ2-2, with 12 nucleotides matching TRBD2. Germline V gene data show CDR1 as SGHTA and CDR2 as FQGNSA. CDR3 length equals 19 residues. J gave up 4 bases and V 1 base, and 10 bases lay outside the gene matches. CDR3 bases: TGTGCCAGCAGCTTAGGGCGGCTAGCGGGGGGGCTGATCACCGGGGAGCTGTTTTTT. Its protein is CASSLGRLAGGLITGELFF.

The chain couples TRBV6-2 or TRBV6-3 to TRBJ2-3; the D gene is possibly TRBD1 (5 bases). The CDR3 is 14 residues long. Germline V CDR1 and CDR2: MNHEY, SVGEGT. Deletions cut 0 bases from V and 4 bases from J, with 8 bases between. The CDR3 region is CASSYSSRADTQYF. The CDR3 bases are TGTGCCAGCAGTTACTCGAGCAGGGCAGATACGCAGTATTTT.

The V call is TRBV5-4, the J call TRBJ2-2, with TRBD1 as a possible D gene (5 bases). Trimming took off 6 bases at V and 1 base at J, with 13 bases between the two ends. The CDR3 is 15 amino acids. The germline V gene has CDR1 SGHNT and CDR2 YYREEE (reference sequence). In nucleotides, the CDR3 is TGTGCCAGCACCCCGAGGCAGGGGAACACCGGGGAGCTGTTTTTT. It translates to CASTPRQGNTGELFF.

The chain links TRBV5-1 to TRBJ2-3; no definite D call. The V gene lost 2 bases and the J gene lost 6 bases, with 4 bases spanning the gap. CDR3 length: 11 residues. Germline CDR1 and CDR2: SGHRS and YFSETQ. This CDR3 is CASSFEDTQYF. The CDR3, as DNA: TGCGCCAGCAGCTTTGAGGATACGCAGTATTTT.

This clone was seen more than once but under ten times. V usage is TRBV5-1 and J usage is TRBJ2-3; 11 nucleotides line up with TRBD2. Germline trimming cut 4 bases from V and 2 bases from J; bases unmatched to any gene: 6. The CDR3 totals 16 residues. From germline, CDR1 is SGHRS and CDR2 YFSETQ. The CDR3 bases are TGCGCCAGCAGCGAAACGACTAGCGGGGACACAGATACGCAGTATTTT. Its translation is CASSETTSGDTDTQYF.

The gene calls are TRBV6-1 and TRBJ1-2; perhaps TRBD1 as D (5 bases). The CDR3 is 14 residues long. The germline V gene has CDR1 MNHNS and CDR2 SASEGT. V lost 2 bases and J lost 4, with 11 bases in between. CDR3 sequence: CASSESGGSYGYTF. The CDR3 nucleotides read TGTGCCAGCAGTGAAAGCGGGGGGAGCTATGGCTACACCTTC.

The V call is TRBV3-1 (or the pseudogene TRBV3-2), the J call TRBJ1-5; 7 nucleotides match TRBD1. This CDR3 has 13 amino acids. From germline, CDR1 is LGHDT and CDR2 YNNKEL (reference sequence). With V trimmed by 4 bases and J by 4 bases, 1 base remained unmatched. The CDR3 loop reads CASSRQGNQPQHF. The CDR3 region has the DNA TGTGCCAGCAGCCGACAGGGAAATCAGCCCCAGCATTTT.

This sequence joins TRBV4-3 and TRBJ2-1, with 13 bases lining up with TRBD2. CDR1 LGHNA and CDR2 YSLEER come from the germline V gene. Losses at the gene ends were 1 base for V and 6 bases for J; bases not matched to a gene: 3. The CDR3 is 16 residues long. Written as DNA, the CDR3 is TGCGCCAGCAGCCAAGGGACTAGCGGGGGCTTCAATGAGCAGTTCTTC. Amino acids: CASSQGTSGGFNEQFF.

V is TRBV7-8 and J is TRBJ2-3; D is perhaps TRBD1 (5 bases). Germline V gene data show CDR1 as SGHVS and CDR2 as FQNEAQ. V gave up 5 bases and J gave up 2 bases, with 11 bases separating them. This CDR3 comprises 14 residues. The CDR3 bases are TGTGCCAGCAGCATTCGACAGCTCACAGATACGCAGTATTTT. This sequence encodes CASSIRQLTDTQYF. Complete variable domain (other parts from reference TRBV7-8 and TRBJ2-3): GAGVSQSPRYKVAKRGQDVALRCDPISGHVSLFWYQQALGQGPEFLTYFQNEAQLDKSGLPSDRFFAERPEGSVSTLKIQRTQQEDSAVYLCASSIRQLTDTQYFGPGTRLTVL.

This chain uses TRBV28 with TRBJ1-2; TRBD1 is a possible D gene (6 bases). The CDR3 covers 13 residues. Looked up from germline, CDR1 is MDHEN and CDR2 is SYDVKM. Trimming removed 7 bases from V and 8 bases from J, with 17 bases in between. The CDR3 sequence: CASTQWDKGGYTF. CDR3 DNA: TGTGCCAGCACCCAATGGGACAAGGGGGGCTACACCTTC.

This chain joins TRBV4-2 and TRBJ1-2, with 9 bases matching TRBD1. The CDR3 contains 14 residues. Per the germline V gene, CDR1 is LGHNA and CDR2 is YNFKEQ. The trim removed 1 base at V and 8 bases at J, leaving 5 bases unmatched. The DNA for the CDR3 is TGTGCCAGCAGCCAAGTACAGGGGGCGGGGGGCTACACCTTC. It specifies CASSQVQGAGGYTF.

Only one count was recorded for this clone. V usage is TRBV5-1 and J usage is TRBJ1-1, with 7 positions matching TRBD1. V gave up 0 bases and J gave up 4 bases; unmatched junction bases: 6. The CDR3 runs 15 residues. The germline V gene has CDR1 SGHRS and CDR2 YFSETQ. In nucleotides, the CDR3 is TGCGCCAGCAGCTTGGTTAATCAGGGGGTCACTGAAGCTTTCTTT. This encodes CASSLVNQGVTEAFF. Full variable domain (rest looked up from reference TRBV5-1 and TRBJ1-1): KAGVTQTPRYLIKTRGQQVTLSCSPISGHRSVSWYQQTPGQGLQFLFEYFSETQRNKGNFPGRFSGRQFSNSRSEMNVSTLELGDSALYLCASSLVNQGVTEAFFGQGTRLTVV.

This clone has a handful of counts. This sequence joins TRBV6-5 and TRBJ1-4; TRBD1 matches 8 bases. The CDR3 spans 15 residues. The germline CDR1 and CDR2 sequences are MNHEY and SVGAGI. V lost 7 bases to trimming and J lost 7 bases; unmatched junction nucleotides: 11. In nucleotides, the CDR3 is TGTGCCAGCATCTCAAGCCCGACAGGGGCTGAAAAACTGTTTTTT. The encoded protein is CASISSPTGAEKLFF.